This TCR beta chain was recovered during a study of regulatory T cells in long-lasting Graves disease. The study, taken as a whole, reports: Newly diagnosed patients shared 950 to 1,000 public clonotypes; persistent patients shared some 2,600.

The CDR3 consists of 13 residues. The V gene's germline CDR1 is SGHTA and CDR2 FQGTGA. V dropped 5 bases and J dropped 3; count of bases not matched to a gene: 2. Time point here: persistent/refractory GD, antithyroid drugs over 5 years with positive TRAb. The TCR library was made from RNA extracted from PBMCs. Peripheral blood, approximately 9 milliliters per patient, was collected in EDTA tubes. This clonotype appeared many times. Antigen: not known. Through Arm-PCR of CDR3 regions and iRepertoire HTBI primers, TCR beta libraries were built. TCRdb reprocessed the multiplex PCR reads via MiXCR and lists one record per CDR3 protein. The sample holds around 340,000 distinct CDR3 sequences, 15% to 20% seen once.

Sample: peripheral blood mononuclear cells (PBMCs), taken when the disease was refractory, from a patient treated with antithyroid drugs. The J gene is TRBJ2-7, the V gene TRBV7-3, with 9 bases fitting TRBD2. The TCR was taken from a female donor with Graves disease. The CDR3 DNA sequence: TGTGCCAGCAGCAGAGCGGGAGGCTACGAGCAGTACTTC. Protein product: CASSRAGGYEQYF.